This T cell receptor beta chain is from a study of blood T cell repertoires in COVID-19. Study as a whole: Some COVID-19 samples were acute and others convalescent; all came from the United States, Italy and Spain.

With 5 bases clipped from V and 2 bases from J, the junction kept 4 bases outside the gene matches. CDR3 length equals 16 residues. Germline CDR1 is MNHEY and CDR2 is SVGEGT. Original processing notes: Researchers report that nucleated cell counts were estimated from reference gene primer amplification. Sequencing was performed with immunoSEQ multiplex PCR; in TCRdb, only in-frame clones are kept and a portion is missing. V and J calls and clone size come straight from that table; D and trimming were deduced from the DNA. The sample contains approximately 200,000 clones, roughly 90% of which appear only once. The study recruited people aged roughly 18 to 100 years across roughly 23 US areas. Participants' own reports of clinical history determined their cohort assignment.

The J gene is TRBJ2-3, the V gene TRBV6-2 or TRBV6-3; TRBD2 agrees at 13 bases. Sequenced: PBMCs or T cells enriched from blood (not recorded which). The clonotype was recovered from a man in his late teens or twenties with acute COVID-19. The CDR3 spells CASSIGTSGITDTQYF. The DNA of the CDR3 is TGTGCCAGCAGTATCGGGACTAGCGGGATCACAGATACGCAGTATTTT.